The clone carrying this T cell receptor (beta chain) was picked up a small number of times. Each gene name is a mouse one. cDNA reverse transcribed from extracted RNA served as the sequencing template. Generated by immunoSEQ multiplex PCR, the TCRdb table keeps only in-frame clones and is missing some. Recorded here are 200,000 to 300,000 clones, none singletons. This sample was taken from a study of CD8+ T cells in alopecia areata. Cells pooled from cutaneous lymph nodes were sorted on CD4, CD8alpha, NKG2D, NKG2ACE and other markers. What was sequenced was CD4+ T cells sorted from a lymph node. This TCR was recovered from a C3H/HeJ mouse with alopecia areata. For this strain, the MHC haplotype corresponds to H2-k.

CDR3 residues: CASSQGQGAGAETLYF. CDR3 bases read: TGTGCCAGCAGCCAGGGACAGGGGGCGGGTGCAGAA. The rearrangement uses TRBV2 and TRBJ2-3; TRBD1 agrees at 12 bases. Read data end 4 residues before the CDR3 end; the end is taken from the germline J gene. V shed 3 bases and J 1 base; nucleotides not matched to a gene: 2. The germline CDR1 and CDR2 sequences are LGHNA and YSYQKL. The CDR3 runs 16 residues.